This TCR beta chain was recovered during a study of a mutant IDH1 vaccine in newly diagnosed glioma. Sample time point: baseline, week 1 (first vaccination visit). Regarding treatment: pre-vaccination baseline after standard-of-care therapy. Each astrocytoma in the donors was new, WHO grade 3 or 4, IDH1-mutant and ATRX-lost. Trimming pared 8 bases from V and 6 bases from J, leaving 17 bases between. Germline assignment: CDR1 MGHDK and CDR2 SYGVNS. The CDR3 runs to 14 residues. Measured with immunoSEQ multiplex PCR; TCRdb has only the in-frame clones, and not every one. The sample has some 87,000 clones, roughly 78% seen once.

The J gene is TRBJ2-1, the V gene TRBV25-1; TRBD1 might be the D (6 bases). The sample in question was PBMCs, obtained from a glioma patient treated with radiotherapy, temozolomide or both. The origin of this receptor is a middle-aged man with glioma. This CDR3 reads CASGGSGAGNEQFF. DNA for the CDR3: TGTGCCAGCGGTGGTTCAGGGGCCGGCAATGAGCAGTTCTTC.